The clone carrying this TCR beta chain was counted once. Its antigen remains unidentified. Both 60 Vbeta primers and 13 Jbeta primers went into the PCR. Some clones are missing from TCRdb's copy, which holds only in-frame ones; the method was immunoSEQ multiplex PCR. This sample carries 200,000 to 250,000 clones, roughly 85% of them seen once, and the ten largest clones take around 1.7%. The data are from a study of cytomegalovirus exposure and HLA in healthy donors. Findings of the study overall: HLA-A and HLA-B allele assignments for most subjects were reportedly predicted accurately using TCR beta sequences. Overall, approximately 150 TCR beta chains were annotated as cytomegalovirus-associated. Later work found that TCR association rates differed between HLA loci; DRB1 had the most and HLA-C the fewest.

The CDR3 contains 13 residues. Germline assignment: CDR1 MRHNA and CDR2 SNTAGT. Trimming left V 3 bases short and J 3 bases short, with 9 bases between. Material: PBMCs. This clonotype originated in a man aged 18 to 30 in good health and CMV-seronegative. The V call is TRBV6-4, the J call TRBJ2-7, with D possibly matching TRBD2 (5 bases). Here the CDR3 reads CASSEAADYEQYF. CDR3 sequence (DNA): TGTGCCAGCAGTGAAGCGGCTGACTACGAGCAGTACTTC.